The next 18 T cell receptor beta chains were all read from a single sample in a study of shared clonotypes between healthy human individuals. Positive CCR7 selection of CD45RO-negative cells yielded the naive CD8 cells, and terminally differentiated effector memory CD45RA+ cells were excluded. Produced via immunoSEQ multiplex PCR; TCRdb's table is partial and in-frame only. The sample shows around 550,000 clones, 85% to 95% of them seen only once. Sequenced sample: naive CD8+ T cells sorted from blood. These receptors were taken from a woman younger than 45 in good health.

The chain's CDR3 is CASSMERGAYEQYF. The CDR3 nucleotides are TGTGCCAGTAGTATGGAGAGGGGTGCCTACGAGCAGTACTTC. This chain joins TRBV19 and TRBJ2-7, with D possibly called TRBD1 or TRBD2 (5 bases each). Deletions cut 3 bases from V and 2 bases from J, with 11 bases between. CDR1 and CDR2 (germline): LNHDA, SQIVND (reference sequence). The CDR3 loop spans 14 amino acids.

The chain has TRBV2 and TRBJ1-1; 9 nucleotides align to TRBD1. The CDR3 sequence is 16 residues long. V lost 4 bases and J lost 2; bases outside the gene matches: 8. Germline V gene sequence: CDR1 SNHLY, CDR2 FYNNEI. The CDR3 region is CASSVDRGLGNTEAFF. The DNA of the CDR3 is TGTGCCAGCAGTGTGGACAGGGGTCTCGGCAACACTGAAGCTTTCTTT. The full variable domain, with the rest looked up from reference TRBV2 and TRBJ1-1, is EPEVTQTPSHQVTQMGQEVILRCVPISNHLYFYWYRQILGQKVEFLVSFYNNEISEKSEIFDDQFSVERPDGSNFTLKIRSTKLEDSAMYFCASSVDRGLGNTEAFFGQGTRLTVV.

The rearrangement joins TRBV6-1 to TRBJ2-7; a possible D gene is TRBD2 (5 bases). The germline V gene has CDR1 MNHNS and CDR2 SASEGT. V was clipped by 4 bases and J by 7 bases, with 20 bases between them. CDR3 size: 15 residues. The CDR3 bases are TGTGCCAGCAGTGGCTTTGAGGGCAGAGGCTTGGAGCAGTACTTC. This gives the protein CASSGFEGRGLEQYF.

The V gene is TRBV27, the J gene TRBJ2-3; 7 bases align to TRBD2. V lost 5 bases and J lost 5; bases outside the gene matches: 4. Per germline, CDR1 MNHEY and CDR2 SMNVEV (reference sequence). The CDR3 extends over 13 amino acids. The CDR3 sequence is CASSTRTRDTQYF. The CDR3 DNA is TGTGCCAGCAGTACCAGGACTAGAGATACGCAGTATTTT.

V is TRBV6-5 and J is TRBJ2-7; the D is unclear. The CDR3 sequence is 14 residues long. CDR1 and CDR2 from the germline V gene are MNHEY and SVGAGI. V was shortened by 6 bases and J by 3 bases, with 15 bases between the two germline ends. DNA of the CDR3: TGTGCCAGCAGAGACCAAACCAGATTCTACGAGCAGTACTTC. As protein: CASRDQTRFYEQYF.

The chain links TRBV2 to TRBJ2-5; TRBD1 might be the D (5 bases). CDR3 length: 15 amino acids. V lost 2 bases to trimming and J lost 0 bases, with 10 bases between them. Per the germline V gene, CDR1 is SNHLY and CDR2 is FYNNEI. CDR3 loop: CASSELGQNQETQYF. CDR3 nucleotide sequence: TGTGCCAGCAGTGAATTGGGGCAGAACCAAGAGACCCAGTACTTC.

V gene TRBV9 combines with J gene TRBJ2-6, with D possibly matching TRBD2 (5 bases). In germline, CDR1 is SGDLS, CDR2 YYNGEE. This CDR3 is 17 amino acids long. The germline V and J ends were trimmed by 0 bases and 3 bases, with 13 bases remaining between them. The CDR3 DNA reads as TGTGCCAGCAGCGTAGCCAGTGACGGGAATGGGGCCAACGTCCTGACTTTC. Protein sequence: CASSVASDGNGANVLTF.

This chain uses TRBV28 with TRBJ2-7; 10 nucleotides align to TRBD2. From germline, CDR1 is MDHEN and CDR2 SYDVKM. V was pared by 2 bases and J by 0 bases, with 7 bases of the junction left unmatched. The CDR3 loop spans 17 amino acids. The CDR3 DNA reads TGTGCCAGCAGTTTACCTACTACTAGCGGGGTCTCCTACGAGCAGTACTTC. This gives the protein CASSLPTTSGVSYEQYF.

J is TRBJ1-1 and V is TRBV11-2; tentatively, D is TRBD1 (6 bases). Germline CDR1 reads SGHAT; CDR2 reads FQNNGV. This CDR3 contains 14 residues. Trimming removed 4 bases from V and 3 bases from J, with 12 bases in between. For the CDR3, the DNA is TGTGCCAGCAGCTCAGGGCAGGGGTACACTGAAGCTTTCTTT. Protein: CASSSGQGYTEAFF.

The chain is built from TRBV27 and TRBJ1-5, with D tentatively TRBD1 (5 bases). V was cut by 0 bases and J by 6 bases, with 9 bases left in between. The germline V gene encodes CDR1 MNHEY and CDR2 SMNVEV (reference sequence). This CDR3 has 14 residues. DNA for the CDR3: TGTGCCAGCAGTTTATCAGGGGCTCTTCAGCCCCAGCATTTT. Translation: CASSLSGALQPQHF.

This clone was seen just once. The V call is TRBV27, the J call TRBJ1-2; 7 nucleotides align to TRBD1. The CDR3 extends over 14 amino acids. Unmatched junction bases numbered 10, after V lost 5 bases and J lost 7 bases. Germline loops: CDR1 MNHEY, CDR2 SMNVEV (reference sequence). The CDR3 reads CASSPVVGGFGYTF. In nucleotides, the CDR3 is TGTGCCAGCAGTCCAGTGGTAGGGGGCTTTGGCTACACCTTC.

The rearrangement links TRBV11-2 to TRBJ2-2; 8 nucleotides align to TRBD2. The CDR3 is 17 residues long. Germline V gene data show CDR1 as SGHAT and CDR2 as FQNNGV. Trimming at V came to 5 bases and at J to 0 bases, leaving 8 bases not matched to a gene. CDR3 amino acids: CASSHPAGVANTGELFF. CDR3 coding DNA: TGTGCCAGCAGCCACCCAGCGGGGGTGGCGAACACCGGGGAGCTGTTTTTT.

The chain uses TRBV28 and TRBJ2-1; 8 bases line up with TRBD1. V shed 5 bases, J shed 8 bases, and the junction held 2 bases outside the gene matches. CDR1 MDHEN and CDR2 SYDVKM come from the germline V gene. The CDR3 consists of 12 residues. The CDR3 sequence is CASSGQGYEQFF. Here the CDR3 DNA reads TGTGCCAGCAGTGGACAGGGCTATGAGCAGTTCTTC.

The V call is TRBV5-8, the J call TRBJ2-1; D is perhaps TRBD2 (5 bases). CDR1 SGHTS and CDR2 YDEGEE come from the germline V gene. The V end was cut by 2 bases, the J end by 12 bases, with 9 bases between. The CDR3 consists of 11 residues. As DNA, the CDR3 is TGTGCCAGCAGCTTTGAGGGTTGGCAGTTCTTC. Amino acid sequence: CASSFEGWQFF.

V and J are TRBV28 and TRBJ2-7; no firm D call. The V gene's germline CDR1 is MDHEN and CDR2 SYDVKM. The CDR3 consists of 15 residues. Trimming stripped 1 base from V and 1 base from J, with 11 bases between. CDR3 DNA: TGTGCCAGCAGTTTATCCTTTGTGGGTTCCTACGAGCAGTACTTC. It specifies CASSLSFVGSYEQYF.

On this clone itself: In the same sample, other DNA sequences code for this CDR3. For the CDR3, the DNA is TGTGCCAGCAGTTTATGGACAGGTTCCTACGAGCAGTACTTC. It is translated as CASSLWTGSYEQYF. The gene calls are TRBV27 and TRBJ2-7; TRBD1 matches at 7 bases. V lost 1 base, J lost 1 base, and 1 base stayed unmatched. The CDR3 loop spans 14 amino acids. Germline V gene data show CDR1 as MNHEY and CDR2 as SMNVEV (reference sequence).

The chain is built from TRBV15 and TRBJ1-4, with TRBD1 as a possible D gene (5 bases). Trimming took off 4 bases at V and 3 bases at J, with 12 bases between the two ends. Germline V gene data show CDR1 as LNHNV and CDR2 as YYDKDF (reference sequence). The CDR3 covers 15 residues. The CDR3 loop reads CATSTDRGANEKLFF. The CDR3 DNA is TGTGCCACCAGCACGGACCGAGGGGCTAATGAAAAACTGTTTTTT.

The chain joins TRBV21-1 to TRBJ2-3; no DNA check was done on the table's D call, TRBD2. TRBV21-1 is assigned pseudogene status. CDR3 size: 14 residues. This chain's CDR3 is CASNAGGPSDTQYF. CDR3 bases: TGTGCCAGCAACGCGGGAGGGCCCTCAGATACGCAGTATTTT.